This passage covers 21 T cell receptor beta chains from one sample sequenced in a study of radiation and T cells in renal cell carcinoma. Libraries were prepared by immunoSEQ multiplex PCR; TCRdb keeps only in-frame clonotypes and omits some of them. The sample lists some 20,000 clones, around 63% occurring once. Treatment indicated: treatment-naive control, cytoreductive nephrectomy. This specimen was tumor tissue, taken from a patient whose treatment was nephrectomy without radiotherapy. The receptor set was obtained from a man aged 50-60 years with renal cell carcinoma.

The CDR3 is CASNWANSGEQYF. CDR3 nucleotide sequence: TGTGCCAGCAACTGGGCAAATTCGGGCGAGCAGTACTTC. The chain joins TRBV5-6 to TRBJ2-7, with D unresolved. V lost 6 bases, J lost 6 bases, and 16 bases lay in between. Germline values: CDR1 SGHDT, CDR2 YYEEEE. The CDR3 runs 13 residues.

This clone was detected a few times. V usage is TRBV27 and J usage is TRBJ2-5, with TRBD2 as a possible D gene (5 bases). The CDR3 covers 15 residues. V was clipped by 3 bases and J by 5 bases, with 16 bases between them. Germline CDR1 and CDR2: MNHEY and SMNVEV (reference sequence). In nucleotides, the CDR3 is TGTGCCAGCAGTTTTAGTATCGGGGATGGGGAGACCCAGTACTTC. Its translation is CASSFSIGDGETQYF.

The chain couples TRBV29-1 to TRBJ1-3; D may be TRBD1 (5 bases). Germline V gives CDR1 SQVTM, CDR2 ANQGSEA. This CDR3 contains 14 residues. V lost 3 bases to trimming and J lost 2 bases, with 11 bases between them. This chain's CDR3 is CSVDEGIPGNTIYF. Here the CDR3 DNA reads TGCAGCGTTGATGAGGGGATCCCTGGAAACACCATATATTTT.

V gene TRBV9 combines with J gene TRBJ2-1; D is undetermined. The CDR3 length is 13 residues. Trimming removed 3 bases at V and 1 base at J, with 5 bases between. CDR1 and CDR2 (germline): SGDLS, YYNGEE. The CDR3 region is CASSGRSYNEQFF. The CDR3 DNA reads TGTGCCAGCAGCGGGCGGTCCTACAATGAGCAGTTCTTC.

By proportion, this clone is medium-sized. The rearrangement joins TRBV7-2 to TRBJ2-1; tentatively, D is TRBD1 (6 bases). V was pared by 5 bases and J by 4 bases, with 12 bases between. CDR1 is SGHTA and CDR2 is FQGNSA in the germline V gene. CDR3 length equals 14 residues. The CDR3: CASSPLGQYNEQFF. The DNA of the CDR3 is TGTGCCAGCAGCCCGCTTGGACAGTACAATGAGCAGTTCTTC.

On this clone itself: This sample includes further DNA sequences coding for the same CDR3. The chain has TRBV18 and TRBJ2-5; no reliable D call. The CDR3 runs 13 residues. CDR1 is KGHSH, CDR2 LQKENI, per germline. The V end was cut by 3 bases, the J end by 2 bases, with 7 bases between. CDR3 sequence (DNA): TGTGCCAGCTCACCGGCCTTACAAGAGACCCAGTACTTC. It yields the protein CASSPALQETQYF.

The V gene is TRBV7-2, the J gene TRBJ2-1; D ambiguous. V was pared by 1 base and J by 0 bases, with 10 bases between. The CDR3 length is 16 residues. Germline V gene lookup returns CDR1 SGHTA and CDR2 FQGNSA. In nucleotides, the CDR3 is TGTGCCAGCAGCTTAGGAGGCATCCACTCCTACAATGAGCAGTTCTTC. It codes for CASSLGGIHSYNEQFF.

CDR3 loop: CASSYSATGGEAFF. The CDR3 coding sequence is TGTGCCAGCAGTTACTCTGCCACAGGGGGTGAAGCTTTCTTT. The V gene is TRBV6-5, the J gene TRBJ1-1, with 8 bases that match TRBD1. V was pared by 0 bases and J by 7 bases, with 4 bases of the junction left unmatched. CDR3 length: 14 amino acids. Looked up from germline, CDR1 is MNHEY and CDR2 is SVGAGI.

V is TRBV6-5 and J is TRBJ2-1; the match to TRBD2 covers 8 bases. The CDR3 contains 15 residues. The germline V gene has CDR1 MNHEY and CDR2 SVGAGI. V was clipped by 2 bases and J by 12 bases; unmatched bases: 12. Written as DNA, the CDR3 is TGTGCCAGCAGTTACCCCGGGGGGGGAACTCAGGGGCAGTTCTTC. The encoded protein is CASSYPGGGTQGQFF.

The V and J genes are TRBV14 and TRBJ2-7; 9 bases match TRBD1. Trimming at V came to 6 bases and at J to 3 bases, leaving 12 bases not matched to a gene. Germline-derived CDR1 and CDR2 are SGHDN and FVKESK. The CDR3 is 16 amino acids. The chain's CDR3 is CASSPRDRVLVYEQYF. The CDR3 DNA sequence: TGTGCCAGCAGTCCCCGGGACAGGGTCTTGGTCTACGAGCAGTACTTC.

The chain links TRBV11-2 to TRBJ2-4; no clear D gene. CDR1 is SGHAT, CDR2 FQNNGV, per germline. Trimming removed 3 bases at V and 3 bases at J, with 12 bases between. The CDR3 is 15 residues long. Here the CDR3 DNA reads TGTGCCAGCAGCTTGCTGCAGACCGTCAAAAACATTCAGTACTTC. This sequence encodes CASSLLQTVKNIQYF. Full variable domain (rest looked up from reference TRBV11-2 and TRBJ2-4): EAGVAQSPRYKIIEKRQSVAFWCNPISGHATLYWYQQILGQGPKLLIQFQNNGVVDDSQLPKDRFSAERLKGVDSTLKIQPAKLEDSAVYLCASSLLQTVKNIQYFGAGTRLSVL.

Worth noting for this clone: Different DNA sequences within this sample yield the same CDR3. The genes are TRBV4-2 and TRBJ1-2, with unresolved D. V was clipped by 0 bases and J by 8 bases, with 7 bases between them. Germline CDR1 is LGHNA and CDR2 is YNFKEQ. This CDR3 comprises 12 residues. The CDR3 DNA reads TGTGCCAGCAGCCAAGATAGTTACGGCTACACCTTC. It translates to CASSQDSYGYTF.

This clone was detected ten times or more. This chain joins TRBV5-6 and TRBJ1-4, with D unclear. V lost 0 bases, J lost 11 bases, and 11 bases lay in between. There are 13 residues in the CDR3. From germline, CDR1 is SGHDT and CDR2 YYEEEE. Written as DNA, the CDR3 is TGTGCCAGCAGCTTGGCCCTAGCGGACAAACTGTTTTTT. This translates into CASSLALADKLFF.

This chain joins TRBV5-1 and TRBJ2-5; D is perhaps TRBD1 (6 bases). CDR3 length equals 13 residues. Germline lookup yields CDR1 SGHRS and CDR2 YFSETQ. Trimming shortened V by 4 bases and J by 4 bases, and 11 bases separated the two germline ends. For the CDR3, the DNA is TGCGCCAGCAGCCCCCAGGGGCGAGAGACCCAGTACTTC. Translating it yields CASSPQGRETQYF.

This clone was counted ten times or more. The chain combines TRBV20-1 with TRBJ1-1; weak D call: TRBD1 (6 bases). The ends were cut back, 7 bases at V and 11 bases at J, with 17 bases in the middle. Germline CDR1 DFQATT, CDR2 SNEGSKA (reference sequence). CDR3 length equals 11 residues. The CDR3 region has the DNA TGCAGTGGAGATAGGGGGAGGCCGGCTTTCTTT. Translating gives CSGDRGRPAFF.

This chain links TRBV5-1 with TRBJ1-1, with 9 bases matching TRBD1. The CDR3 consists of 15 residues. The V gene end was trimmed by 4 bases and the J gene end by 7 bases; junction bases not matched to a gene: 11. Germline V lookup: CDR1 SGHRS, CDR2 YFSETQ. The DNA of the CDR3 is TGCGCCAGCAGCGAGGAGGGACAGGGAACTCATGAAGCTTTCTTT. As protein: CASSEEGQGTHEAFF.

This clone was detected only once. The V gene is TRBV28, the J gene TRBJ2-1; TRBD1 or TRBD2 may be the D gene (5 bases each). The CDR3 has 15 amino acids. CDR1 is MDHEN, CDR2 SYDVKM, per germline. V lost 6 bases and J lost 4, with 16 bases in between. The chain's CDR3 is CASRSLGALYNEQFF. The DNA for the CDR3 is TGTGCCAGCAGATCCCTCGGGGCGCTATACAATGAGCAGTTCTTC.

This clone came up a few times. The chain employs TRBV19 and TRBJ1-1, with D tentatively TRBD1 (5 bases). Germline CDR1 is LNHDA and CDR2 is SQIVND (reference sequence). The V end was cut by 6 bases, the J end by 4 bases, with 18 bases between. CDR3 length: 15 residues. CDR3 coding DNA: TGTGCCAGTAGCGAGATCGCGGGGGATGGCACTGAAGCTTTCTTT. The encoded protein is CASSEIAGDGTEAFF.

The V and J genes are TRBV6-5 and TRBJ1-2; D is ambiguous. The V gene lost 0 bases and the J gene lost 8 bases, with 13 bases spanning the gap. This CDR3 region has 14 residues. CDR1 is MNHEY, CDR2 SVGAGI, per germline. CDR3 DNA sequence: TGTGCCAGCAGTTACTCGAATAAGGTGGGCGGCTACACCTTC. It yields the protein CASSYSNKVGGYTF.

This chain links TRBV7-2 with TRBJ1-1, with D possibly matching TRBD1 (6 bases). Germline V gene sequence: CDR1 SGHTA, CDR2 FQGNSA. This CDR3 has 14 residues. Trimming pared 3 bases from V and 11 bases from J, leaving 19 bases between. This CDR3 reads CASSFTEQGVAAFF. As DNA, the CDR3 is TGTGCCAGCAGCTTTACGGAACAGGGTGTCGCGGCTTTCTTT.

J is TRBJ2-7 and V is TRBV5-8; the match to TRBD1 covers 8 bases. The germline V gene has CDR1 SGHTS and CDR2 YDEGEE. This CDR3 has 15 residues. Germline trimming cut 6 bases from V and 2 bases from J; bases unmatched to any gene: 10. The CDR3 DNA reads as TGTGCCAGCAACAATCCGGGGACAGGCCCCTACGAGCAGTACTTC. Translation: CASNNPGTGPYEQYF.